Reported below is one T cell receptor (beta chain). Germline V gives CDR1 MNHEY, CDR2 SVGAGI. V shed 5 bases and J shed 7 bases, with 15 bases lying between them. The length of the CDR3 is 14 residues. The data stem from a study of blood T cell repertoires in COVID-19. Study-level background: Samples came from the United States, Italy and Spain, spanning acute and convalescent COVID-19. PBMCs, B-cell-depleted T cells, or T cells were the source of the cDNA or gDNA that made up the material.

Per the original data handling: Amplification of reference gene primers provided the estimated nucleated cell counts. The protocol was immunoSEQ multiplex PCR, while the TCRdb copy is restricted to in-frame clones and leaves out a portion. V and J calls plus clone size are reproduced from that table; the DNA served to infer D and trimming. The table shows 200,000 to 250,000 clones, with approximately 80% occurring only once. The V and J genes are TRBV6-5 and TRBJ1-5, with D possibly matching TRBD1 (5 bases). Sequencing was done on a sample of peripheral blood. This sequence originates from a man aged 30 to 39 who had recovered from COVID-19. This CDR3 reads CASSLTRELQPQHF. DNA for the CDR3: TGTGCCAGCAGTCTAACCAGGGAATTGCAGCCCCAGCATTTT.